The present entry profiles one T cell receptor beta chain with its context. Its antigen is undetermined. This entry comes from a study of glioma-infiltrating T cells. TCR alpha and beta CDR3 regions were amplified from RNA using iRepertoire nested multiplex PCR. Tissue mRNA or PBMC total RNA, about 90-400 ng, went into one-step reverse transcription and amplification. TCRdb recomputed calls from the multiplex PCR reads with MiXCR, one row per CDR3 protein. The sample includes approximately 140,000 distinct CDR3 sequences, more than 20% seen only once; the top ten take over 25%. Study results and caveats: CDR3 overlap between tissue and blood was very small. Gliomas, especially low-grade, showed above-expected tissue-blood divergence; non-neoplastic patients showed below.

The clonotype comes from a human donor with low-grade glioma or glioblastoma, undergoing nonglioma brain surgery, or in good health (not recorded which). Specimen: glioma tissue, nonneoplastic brain tissue, or PBMCs (not recorded which).

CDR3 loop: CASSHGAAVSSPLHF. The CDR3 nucleotides read TGTGCCAGCAGCCACGGTGCCGCTGTGTCCTCACCCCTCCACTTT. V is TRBV7-3 and J is TRBJ1-6; no reliable D call. The germline gives CDR1 SGHTA, CDR2 FQGTGA. This CDR3 region has 15 residues. V lost 5 bases and J lost 10, with 18 bases in between.